This TCR beta chain came from a study of blood T cell repertoires in COVID-19. The germline V gene encodes CDR1 MNHEY and CDR2 SVGAGI. Trimming cost V 6 bases and J 6 bases, with 14 bases left between them. The CDR3 is 13 residues long. Assay used: immunoSEQ multiplex PCR; TCRdb lists only in-frame clones, some missing. The repertoire has roughly 320,000 clones, 90% to 95% of them found once; the top ten carry approximately 4.1%. Sequenced: PBMCs or T cells enriched from blood (not recorded which). The source is a woman in her twenties or thirties who had been exposed to COVID-19. The V and J genes are TRBV6-5 and TRBJ1-2; TRBD1 might be the D (6 bases). CDR3 DNA: TGTGCCAGCAGATTCCAGGGGAGCCATGGCTACACCTTC. Amino acids: CASRFQGSHGYTF.